The T cell receptor beta chain described here comes from a study of EBV T-cell therapy then PD-1 blockade in nasopharyngeal carcinoma. Profiling relied on immunoSEQ multiplex PCR, and the TCRdb table lists in-frame clones only, not all of them. There are about 14,000 clones in the sample; 84% occur only once, and about 34% lies in the top ten. V gave up 10 bases and J gave up 0 bases, with 14 bases separating them. Germline V lookup: CDR1 SNHLY, CDR2 FYNNEI. CDR3 length equals 14 residues. This clone was counted only a few times. Its matching antigen is unknown. Regarding treatment: AdE1-LMPpoly-expanded autologous EBV-specific T-cell therapy followed by anti-PD-1 nivolumab.

The starting material was CD8+ T cells from blood, obtained around day 99 from a patient whose treatment included autologous EBV-specific T cells and nivolumab. The rearrangement uses TRBV2 and TRBJ2-3; tentative D call: TRBD2 (6 bases). This sequence originates from a man aged 35-49 years with nasopharyngeal carcinoma. CDR3 nucleotide sequence: TGTGCCACAAGAGGGCGGGGAAGCACAGATACGCAGTATTTT. Translation: CATRGRGSTDTQYF.